This T cell receptor beta chain is from a study of T cell responses to AZD1222 COVID-19 vaccine. Overall study findings and caveats: The study found vaccine-associated CD4 TCRs spanning spike, dominant at 160-218 and 743-854. Clonal diversity may have been underestimated in mostly white British donors.

On this clone: Its antigen remains unidentified.

The data were produced by immunoSEQ multiplex PCR, yet TCRdb's version contains in-frame clones alone and is incomplete. The data contain about 140,000 clones, around 90% of them seen just once; the ten biggest clones take up 2.5% to 3%. Germline trimming cut 0 bases from V and 0 bases from J; bases unmatched to any gene: 5. The length of the CDR3 is 16 residues. Germline values: CDR1 MNHEY, CDR2 SVGAGI. This sample comprised peripheral blood, obtained on day 0 of AZD1222 vaccination. This TCR was recovered from an adult in good health. This chain connects TRBV6-5 to TRBJ2-7; 7 nucleotides agree with TRBD1. In nucleotides, the CDR3 is TGTGCCAGCAGTTACTCGAGGGGGCTGAGCTCCTACGAGCAGTACTTC. It codes for CASSYSRGLSSYEQYF.